The 9 T cell receptor beta chains below were found in one sample sequenced in a study of low-dose radiotherapy and immunotherapy resistance in tumors. Primers used for first-strand cDNA, a TRAV- and TRBV-specific set, covered both alpha and beta chains. It was with a constant-region primer and a V-primer adapter that TCRs were amplified over about 20 PCR cycles. One entry per CDR3 protein results from TCRdb running MiXCR on the reads. The repertoire holds some 82,000 distinct CDR3 sequences, with approximately 17% as singletons. Time point: before trial treatment. Sequences were derived from PBMCs, sampled before treatment. The receptors were gathered from a male donor with prostate cancer.

About this clonotype itself: The junction departs from the called germline gene at one end, perhaps through a read error. V and J are TRBV19 and TRBJ2-2; TRBD1 or TRBD2 may be the D gene (5 bases each). The germline gives CDR1 LNHDA, CDR2 SQIVND (reference sequence). The CDR3 loop spans 13 amino acids. This CDR3 is CASSVEGLGELFF. CDR3 coding DNA: TGTGCCAGTAGTGTAGAGGGGCTCGGGGAGCTGTTTTTT.

This clonotype was seen at least ten times. This chain joins TRBV28 and TRBJ1-2; 10 bases map to TRBD1. The CDR3 is 14 amino acids. CDR1 and CDR2 (germline): MDHEN, SYDVKM. With 4 bases clipped from V and 7 bases from J, the junction kept 6 bases outside the gene matches. CDR3 protein: CASSSGQGHRGYTF. The DNA for the CDR3 is TGTGCCAGCAGTTCGGGACAGGGGCATCGTGGCTACACCTTC.

In its sample, this clonotype was seen many times. The gene calls are TRBV20-1 and TRBJ2-1; D not certain. Germline-derived CDR1 and CDR2 are DFQATT and SNEGSKA (reference sequence). The CDR3 loop spans 16 amino acids. With 0 bases removed from V and 5 bases from J, the gap between germline ends came to 17 bases. Here the CDR3 DNA reads TGCAGTGCTAGAGAGCATCAGAGAAGACCAAACAATGAGCAGTTCTTC. It encodes CSAREHQRRPNNEQFF.

This clonotype was seen repeatedly, ten times or more. This CDR3 reads CSAERGGNNEQFF. CDR3 sequence (DNA): TGCAGTGCTGAGCGGGGGGGAAACAATGAGCAGTTCTTC. The chain uses TRBV20-1 and TRBJ2-1; 10 bases are shared with TRBD2. CDR1 is DFQATT and CDR2 is SNEGSKA in the germline V gene (reference sequence). The V and J ends lost 5 bases and 5 bases, in that order; junction bases with no gene match: 3. This CDR3 spans 13 amino acids.

This clonotype was detected many times. This chain connects TRBV30 to TRBJ1-2; D is unclear. V lost 3 bases to trimming and J lost 4 bases, with 15 bases between them. Germline V gives CDR1 GTSNPN, CDR2 SVGIG (reference sequence). The CDR3 loop spans 14 amino acids. Written as DNA, the CDR3 is TGTGCCTGGAGCCTCCAAACCGCGATCTATGGCTACACCTTC. Its protein product is CAWSLQTAIYGYTF.

This clonotype was observed many times. The chain combines TRBV5-1 with TRBJ2-3; possibly TRBD1 for D (7 bases). CDR3 length: 17 amino acids. Trimming left V 0 bases short and J 2 bases short, with 16 bases between. Germline CDR1 is SGHRS and CDR2 is YFSETQ. CDR3 region: CASSLVGQGGPTDTQYF. The CDR3, as DNA: TGCGCCAGCAGCTTGGTCGGGCAGGGGGGACCCACAGATACGCAGTATTTT.

This clonotype was counted ten times or more. This rearrangement joins TRBV6-1 to TRBJ1-6, with D possibly matching TRBD1 (5 bases). The CDR3 is 14 amino acids. V lost 5 bases to trimming and J lost 7 bases, with 12 bases between them. CDR1 is MNHNS, CDR2 SASEGT, per germline. The CDR3 is CASSFAEGNSPLHF. The DNA for the CDR3 is TGTGCCAGCAGTTTTGCCGAGGGGAATTCACCCCTCCACTTT.

The sample holds many counts of this clonotype. The V gene is TRBV5-1, the J gene TRBJ2-7, with 11 bases lining up with TRBD1. Germline lookup yields CDR1 SGHRS and CDR2 YFSETQ. The CDR3 runs to 16 residues. V shed 0 bases, J shed 0 bases, and the junction held 2 bases outside the gene matches. DNA for the CDR3: TGCGCCAGCAGCTTGGCCGGGACAGGGGGCTCCTACGAGCAGTACTTC. It codes for CASSLAGTGGSYEQYF.

By frequency in the sample, this clonotype is medium-sized. This chain connects TRBV6-5 to TRBJ2-7, with 9 nucleotides matching TRBD1. Per the germline V gene, CDR1 is MNHEY and CDR2 is SVGAGI. After removal of 6 bases from V and 6 bases from J, the junction contained 12 bases not matched to a gene. The CDR3 spans 15 residues. The CDR3 sequence is CASRQGTGRLGEQYF. For the CDR3, the DNA is TGTGCCAGCAGACAAGGGACAGGGCGTTTAGGCGAGCAGTACTTC.